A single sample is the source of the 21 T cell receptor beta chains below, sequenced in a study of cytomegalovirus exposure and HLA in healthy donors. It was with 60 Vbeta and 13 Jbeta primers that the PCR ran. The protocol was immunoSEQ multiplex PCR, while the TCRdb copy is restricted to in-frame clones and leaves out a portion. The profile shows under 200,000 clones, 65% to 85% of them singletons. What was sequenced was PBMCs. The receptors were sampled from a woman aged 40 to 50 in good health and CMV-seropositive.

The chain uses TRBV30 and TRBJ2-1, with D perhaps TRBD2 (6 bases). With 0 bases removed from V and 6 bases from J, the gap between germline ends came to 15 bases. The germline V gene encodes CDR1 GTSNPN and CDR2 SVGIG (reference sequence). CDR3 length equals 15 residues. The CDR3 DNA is TGTGCCTGGAGTGTACTTCTCGGGCGGGGCAATGAGCAGTTCTTC. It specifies CAWSVLLGRGNEQFF.

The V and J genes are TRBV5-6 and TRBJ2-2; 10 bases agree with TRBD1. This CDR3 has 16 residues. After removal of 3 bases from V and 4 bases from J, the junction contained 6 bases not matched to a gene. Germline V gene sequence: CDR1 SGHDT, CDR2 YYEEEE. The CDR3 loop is CASSSGTGDGTGELFF. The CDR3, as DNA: TGTGCCAGCAGCTCGGGGACAGGGGACGGCACCGGGGAGCTGTTTTTT.

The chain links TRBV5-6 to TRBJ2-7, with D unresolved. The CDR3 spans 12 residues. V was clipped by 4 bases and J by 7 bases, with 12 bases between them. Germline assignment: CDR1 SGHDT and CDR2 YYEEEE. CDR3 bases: TGTGCCAGCAGCCCCTGGGCAAGAGAGCAGTACTTC. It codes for CASSPWAREQYF.

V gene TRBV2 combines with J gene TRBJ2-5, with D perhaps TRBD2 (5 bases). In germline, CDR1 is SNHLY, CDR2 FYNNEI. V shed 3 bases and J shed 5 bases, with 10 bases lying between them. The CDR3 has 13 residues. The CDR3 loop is CASSDRSGETQYF. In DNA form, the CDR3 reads TGTGCCAGCAGTGACAGATCGGGGGAGACCCAGTACTTC.

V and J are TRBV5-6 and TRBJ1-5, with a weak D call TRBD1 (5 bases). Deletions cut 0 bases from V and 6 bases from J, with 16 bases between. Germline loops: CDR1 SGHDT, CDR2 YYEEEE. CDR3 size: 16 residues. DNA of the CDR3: TGTGCCAGCAGCTTGGCCGGGGGGTCGGTGAGTCAGCCCCAGCATTTT. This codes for CASSLAGGSVSQPQHF.

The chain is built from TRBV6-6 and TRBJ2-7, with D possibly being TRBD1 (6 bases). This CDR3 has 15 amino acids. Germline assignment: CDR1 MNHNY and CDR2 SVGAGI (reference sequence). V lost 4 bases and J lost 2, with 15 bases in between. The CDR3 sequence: CASSLKGDQPYEQYF. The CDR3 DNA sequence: TGTGCCAGCAGTTTAAAGGGGGACCAGCCCTACGAGCAGTACTTC.

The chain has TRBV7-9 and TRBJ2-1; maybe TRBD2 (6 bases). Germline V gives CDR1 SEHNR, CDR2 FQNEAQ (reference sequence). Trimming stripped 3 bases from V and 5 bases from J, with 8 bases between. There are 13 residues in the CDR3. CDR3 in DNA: TGTGCCAGCAGCTTGACGGGGGACAATGAGCAGTTCTTC. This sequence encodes CASSLTGDNEQFF.

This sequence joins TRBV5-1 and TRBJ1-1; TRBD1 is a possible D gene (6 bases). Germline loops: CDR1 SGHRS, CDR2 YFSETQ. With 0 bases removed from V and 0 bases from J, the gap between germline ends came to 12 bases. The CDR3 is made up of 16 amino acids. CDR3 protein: CASSLVSGAMNTEAFF. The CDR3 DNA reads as TGCGCCAGCAGCTTGGTTTCAGGGGCCATGAACACTGAAGCTTTCTTT.

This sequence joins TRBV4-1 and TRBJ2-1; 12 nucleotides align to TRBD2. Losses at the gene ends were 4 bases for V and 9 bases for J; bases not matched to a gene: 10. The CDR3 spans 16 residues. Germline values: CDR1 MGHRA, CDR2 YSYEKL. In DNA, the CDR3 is TGCGCCAGCAGCCCCTCAACTAGCGGGGGGAGAGGTGAGCAGTTCTTC. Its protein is CASSPSTSGGRGEQFF.

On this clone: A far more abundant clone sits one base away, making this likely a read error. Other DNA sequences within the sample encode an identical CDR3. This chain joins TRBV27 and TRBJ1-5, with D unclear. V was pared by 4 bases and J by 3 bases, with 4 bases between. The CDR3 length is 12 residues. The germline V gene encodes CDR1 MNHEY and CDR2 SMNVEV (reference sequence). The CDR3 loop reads CASSSYNQPQHF. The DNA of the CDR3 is TGTGCCAGCAGTTCTTACAATCAGCCCCAGCATTTT.

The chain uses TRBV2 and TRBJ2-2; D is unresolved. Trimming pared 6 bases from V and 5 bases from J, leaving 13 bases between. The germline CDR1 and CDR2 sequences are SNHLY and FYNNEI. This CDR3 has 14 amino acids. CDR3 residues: CASSSELRTGELFF. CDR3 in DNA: TGTGCCAGCAGCTCCGAACTTCGTACCGGGGAGCTGTTTTTT. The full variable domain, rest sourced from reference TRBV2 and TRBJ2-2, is EPEVTQTPSHQVTQMGQEVILRCVPISNHLYFYWYRQILGQKVEFLVSFYNNEISEKSEIFDDQFSVERPDGSNFTLKIRSTKLEDSAMYFCASSSELRTGELFFGEGSRLTVL.

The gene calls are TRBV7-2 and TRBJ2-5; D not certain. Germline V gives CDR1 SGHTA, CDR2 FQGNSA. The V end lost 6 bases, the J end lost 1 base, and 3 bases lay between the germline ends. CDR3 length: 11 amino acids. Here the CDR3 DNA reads TGTGCCAGCAGGGCCCAAGAGACCCAGTACTTC. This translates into CASRAQETQYF.

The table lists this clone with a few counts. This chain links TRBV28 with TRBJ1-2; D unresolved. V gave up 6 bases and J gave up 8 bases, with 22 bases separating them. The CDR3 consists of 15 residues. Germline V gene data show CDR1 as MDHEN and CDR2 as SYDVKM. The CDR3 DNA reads TGTGCCAGCAGGGAAGGAACGGGATCCTTGGGAGGCTACACCTTC. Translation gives CASREGTGSLGGYTF.

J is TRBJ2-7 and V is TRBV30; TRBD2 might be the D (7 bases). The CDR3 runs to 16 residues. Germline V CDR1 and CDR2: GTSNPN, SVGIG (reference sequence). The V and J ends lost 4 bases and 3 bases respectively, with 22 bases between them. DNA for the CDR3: TGTGCCTGGACCCCCCGTGGGCTAGCGGACAGCTACGAGCAGTACTTC. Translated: CAWTPRGLADSYEQYF.

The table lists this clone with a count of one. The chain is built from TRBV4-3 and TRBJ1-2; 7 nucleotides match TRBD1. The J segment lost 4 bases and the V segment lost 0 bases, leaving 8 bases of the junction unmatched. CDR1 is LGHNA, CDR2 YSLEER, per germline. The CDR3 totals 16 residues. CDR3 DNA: TGCGCCAGCAGCCAAGATGGAGGGACAGTGAGCTATGGCTACACCTTC. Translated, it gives CASSQDGGTVSYGYTF.

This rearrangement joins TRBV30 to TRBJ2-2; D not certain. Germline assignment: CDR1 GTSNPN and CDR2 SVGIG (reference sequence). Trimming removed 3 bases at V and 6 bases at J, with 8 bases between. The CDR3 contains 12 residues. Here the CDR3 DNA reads TGTGCCTGGAGGGGTGGGCCCGGGGAGCTGTTTTTT. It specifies CAWRGGPGELFF. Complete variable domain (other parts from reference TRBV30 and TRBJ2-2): SQTIHQWPATLVQPVGSPLSLECTVEGTSNPNLYWYRQAAGRGLQLLFYSVGIGQISSEVPQNLSASRPQDRQFILSSKKLLLSDSGFYLCAWRGGPGELFFGEGSRLTVL.

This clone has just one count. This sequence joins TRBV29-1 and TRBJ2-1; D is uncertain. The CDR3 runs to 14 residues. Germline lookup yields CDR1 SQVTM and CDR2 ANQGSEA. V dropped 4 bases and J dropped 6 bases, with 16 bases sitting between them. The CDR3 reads CSVADPISSNEQFF. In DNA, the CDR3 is TGCAGCGTTGCCGATCCTATTTCGTCCAATGAGCAGTTCTTC.

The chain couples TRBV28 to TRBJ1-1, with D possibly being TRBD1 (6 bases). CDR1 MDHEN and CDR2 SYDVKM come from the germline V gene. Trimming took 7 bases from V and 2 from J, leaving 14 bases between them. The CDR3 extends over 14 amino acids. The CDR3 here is CASTLGGANTEAFF. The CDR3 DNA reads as TGTGCCAGCACCCTCGGGGGGGCCAACACTGAAGCTTTCTTT.

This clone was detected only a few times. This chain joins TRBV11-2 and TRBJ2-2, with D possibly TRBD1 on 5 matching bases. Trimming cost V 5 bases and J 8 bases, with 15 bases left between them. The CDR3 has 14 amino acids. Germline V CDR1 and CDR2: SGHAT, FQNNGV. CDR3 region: CASSRDSPGGELFF. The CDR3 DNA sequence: TGTGCCAGCAGCCGCGACAGCCCTGGTGGGGAGCTGTTTTTT.

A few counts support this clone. In DNA, the CDR3 is TGTGCCAGCAGCTTGCGCAGGGTCGCCACTGAAGCTTTCTTT. Protein: CASSLRRVATEAFF. The chain couples TRBV5-8 to TRBJ1-1, with a possible D match to TRBD1 (5 bases). The germline V gene encodes CDR1 SGHTS and CDR2 YDEGEE. CDR3 length: 14 residues. V was pared by 1 base and J by 4 bases, with 11 bases between.

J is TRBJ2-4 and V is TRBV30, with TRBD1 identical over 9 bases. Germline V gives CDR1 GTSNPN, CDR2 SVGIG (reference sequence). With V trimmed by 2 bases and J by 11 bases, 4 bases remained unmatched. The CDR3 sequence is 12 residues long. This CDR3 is CAWSPRQGVQYF. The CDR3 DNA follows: TGTGCCTGGAGTCCACGACAGGGGGTTCAGTACTTC.